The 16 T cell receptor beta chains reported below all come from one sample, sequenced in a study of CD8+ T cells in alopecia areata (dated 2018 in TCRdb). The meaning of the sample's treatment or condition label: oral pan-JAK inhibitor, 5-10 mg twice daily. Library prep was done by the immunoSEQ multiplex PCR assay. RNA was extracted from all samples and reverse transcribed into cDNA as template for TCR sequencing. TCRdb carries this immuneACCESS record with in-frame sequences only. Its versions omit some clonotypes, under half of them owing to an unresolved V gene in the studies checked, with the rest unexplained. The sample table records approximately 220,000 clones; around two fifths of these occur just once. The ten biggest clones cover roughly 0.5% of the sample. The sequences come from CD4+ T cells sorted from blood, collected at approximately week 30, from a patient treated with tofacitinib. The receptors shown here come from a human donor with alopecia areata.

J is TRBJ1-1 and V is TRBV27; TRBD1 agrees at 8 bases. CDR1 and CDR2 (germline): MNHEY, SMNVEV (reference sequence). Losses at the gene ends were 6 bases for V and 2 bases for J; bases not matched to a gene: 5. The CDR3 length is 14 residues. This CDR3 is CASRTGVLNTEAFF. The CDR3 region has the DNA TGTGCCAGCAGGACAGGGGTATTAAACACTGAAGCTTTCTTT.

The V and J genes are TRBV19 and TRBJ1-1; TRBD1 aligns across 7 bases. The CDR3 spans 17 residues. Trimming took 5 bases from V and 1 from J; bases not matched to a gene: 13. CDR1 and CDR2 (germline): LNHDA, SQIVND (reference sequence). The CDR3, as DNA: TGTGCCAGTAGTCCGAAAGACAGGGAGTTTAGGAACACTGAAGCTTTCTTT. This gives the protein CASSPKDREFRNTEAFF.

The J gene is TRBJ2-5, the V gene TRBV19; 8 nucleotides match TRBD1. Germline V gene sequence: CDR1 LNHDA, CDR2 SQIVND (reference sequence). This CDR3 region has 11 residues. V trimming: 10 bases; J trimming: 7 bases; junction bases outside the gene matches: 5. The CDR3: CATGQGGTQYF. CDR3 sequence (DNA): TGTGCCACCGGACAGGGAGGGACCCAGTACTTC.

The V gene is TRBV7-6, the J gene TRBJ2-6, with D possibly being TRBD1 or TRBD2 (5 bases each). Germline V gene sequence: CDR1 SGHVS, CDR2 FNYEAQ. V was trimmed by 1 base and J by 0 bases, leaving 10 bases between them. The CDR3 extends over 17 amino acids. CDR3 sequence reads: CASSLEKGSSGANVLTF. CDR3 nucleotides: TGTGCCAGCAGCTTAGAAAAGGGGAGCTCTGGGGCCAACGTCCTGACTTTC.

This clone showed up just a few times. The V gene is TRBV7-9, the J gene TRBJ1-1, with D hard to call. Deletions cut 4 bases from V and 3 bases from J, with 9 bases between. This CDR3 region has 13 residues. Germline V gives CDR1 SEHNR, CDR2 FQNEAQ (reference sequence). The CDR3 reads CASSSGPDTEAFF. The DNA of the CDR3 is TGTGCCAGCAGCTCCGGCCCTGACACTGAAGCTTTCTTT.

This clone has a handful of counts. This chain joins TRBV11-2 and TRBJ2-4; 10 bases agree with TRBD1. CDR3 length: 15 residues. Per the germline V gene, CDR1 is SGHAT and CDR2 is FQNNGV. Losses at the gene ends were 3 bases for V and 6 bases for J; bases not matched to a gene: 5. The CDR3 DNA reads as TGTGCCAGCAGCTTGTGGGACAGGGGCGGAAACATTCAGTACTTC. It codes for CASSLWDRGGNIQYF.

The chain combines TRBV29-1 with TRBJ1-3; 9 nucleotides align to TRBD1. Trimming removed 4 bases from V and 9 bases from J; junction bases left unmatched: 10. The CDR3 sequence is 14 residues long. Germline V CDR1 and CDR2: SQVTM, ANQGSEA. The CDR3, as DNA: TGCAGCGTTGCGGGACAGGGTTCATGGGGCACCATATATTTT. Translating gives CSVAGQGSWGTIYF.

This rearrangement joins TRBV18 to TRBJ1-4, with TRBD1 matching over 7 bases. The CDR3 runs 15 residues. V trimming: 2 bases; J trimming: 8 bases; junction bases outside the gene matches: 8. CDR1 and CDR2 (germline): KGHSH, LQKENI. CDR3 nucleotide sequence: TGTGCCAGCTCACCAAGCAAACAGGGGCGCGAAAAACTGTTTTTT. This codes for CASSPSKQGREKLFF. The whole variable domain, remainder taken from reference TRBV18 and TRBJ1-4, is NAGVMQNPRHLVRRRGQEARLRCSPMKGHSHVYWYRQLPEEGLKFMVYLQKENIIDESGMPKERFSAEFPKEGPSILRIQQVVRGDSAAYFCASSPSKQGREKLFFGSGTQLSVL.

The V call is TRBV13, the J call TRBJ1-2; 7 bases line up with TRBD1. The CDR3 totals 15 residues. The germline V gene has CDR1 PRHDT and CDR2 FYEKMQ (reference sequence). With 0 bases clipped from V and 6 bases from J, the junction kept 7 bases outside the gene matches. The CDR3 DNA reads TGTGCCAGCAGCTTAGGGACAGGGAGAGGTAATGGCTACACCTTC. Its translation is CASSLGTGRGNGYTF.

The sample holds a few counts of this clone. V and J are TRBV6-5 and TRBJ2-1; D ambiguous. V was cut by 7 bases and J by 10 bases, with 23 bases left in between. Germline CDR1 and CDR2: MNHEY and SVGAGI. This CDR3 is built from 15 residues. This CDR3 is CASKNLGSLTLEQFF. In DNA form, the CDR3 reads TGTGCCAGCAAAAACCTGGGCTCCCTCACTCTCGAGCAGTTCTTC.

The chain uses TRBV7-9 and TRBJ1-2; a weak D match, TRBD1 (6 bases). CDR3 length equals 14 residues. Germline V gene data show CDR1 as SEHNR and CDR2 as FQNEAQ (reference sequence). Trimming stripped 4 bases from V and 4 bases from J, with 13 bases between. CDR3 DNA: TGTGCCAGCAGCTCTACAGGGATAAGCTATGGCTACACCTTC. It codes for CASSSTGISYGYTF. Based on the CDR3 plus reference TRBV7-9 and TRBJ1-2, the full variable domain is DTGVSQNPRHKITKRGQNVTFRCDPISEHNRLYWYRQTLGQGPEFLTYFQNEAQLEKSRLLSDRFSAERPKGSFSTLEIQRTEQGDSAMYLCASSSTGISYGYTFGSGTRLTVV.

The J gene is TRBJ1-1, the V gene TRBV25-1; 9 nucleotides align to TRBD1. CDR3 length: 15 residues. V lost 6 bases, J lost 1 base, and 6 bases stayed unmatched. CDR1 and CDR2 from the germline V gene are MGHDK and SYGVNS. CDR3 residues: CASSAEGQGNTEAFF. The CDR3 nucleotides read TGTGCCAGCAGCGCCGAGGGACAGGGGAACACTGAAGCTTTCTTT.

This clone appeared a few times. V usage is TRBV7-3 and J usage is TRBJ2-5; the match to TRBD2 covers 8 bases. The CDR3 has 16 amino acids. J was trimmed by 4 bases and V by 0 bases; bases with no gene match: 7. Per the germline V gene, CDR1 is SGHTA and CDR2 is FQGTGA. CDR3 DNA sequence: TGTGCCAGCAGCTTAACCCCTGCGGGAGGCGGAGAGACCCAGTACTTC. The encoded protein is CASSLTPAGGGETQYF.

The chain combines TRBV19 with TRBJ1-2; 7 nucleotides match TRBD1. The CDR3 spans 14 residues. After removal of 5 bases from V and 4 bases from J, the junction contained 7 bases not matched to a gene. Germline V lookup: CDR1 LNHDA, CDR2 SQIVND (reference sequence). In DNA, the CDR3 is TGTGCCAGTAGTTTGGACAGGACTTTCTATGGCTACACCTTC. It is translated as CASSLDRTFYGYTF.

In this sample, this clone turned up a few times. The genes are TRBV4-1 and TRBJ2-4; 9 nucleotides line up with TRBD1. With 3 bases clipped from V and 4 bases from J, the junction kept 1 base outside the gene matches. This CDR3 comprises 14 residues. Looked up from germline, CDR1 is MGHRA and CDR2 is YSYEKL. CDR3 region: CASSQGQGKNIQYF. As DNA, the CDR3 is TGCGCCAGCAGCCAGGGACAGGGTAAAAACATTCAGTACTTC.

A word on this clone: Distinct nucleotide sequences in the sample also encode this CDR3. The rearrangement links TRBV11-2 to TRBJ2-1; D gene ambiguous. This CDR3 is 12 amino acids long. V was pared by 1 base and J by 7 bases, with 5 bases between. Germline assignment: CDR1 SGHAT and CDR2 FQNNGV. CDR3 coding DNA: TGTGCCAGCAGCTTAGTCCGGAATGAGCAGTTCTTC. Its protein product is CASSLVRNEQFF.